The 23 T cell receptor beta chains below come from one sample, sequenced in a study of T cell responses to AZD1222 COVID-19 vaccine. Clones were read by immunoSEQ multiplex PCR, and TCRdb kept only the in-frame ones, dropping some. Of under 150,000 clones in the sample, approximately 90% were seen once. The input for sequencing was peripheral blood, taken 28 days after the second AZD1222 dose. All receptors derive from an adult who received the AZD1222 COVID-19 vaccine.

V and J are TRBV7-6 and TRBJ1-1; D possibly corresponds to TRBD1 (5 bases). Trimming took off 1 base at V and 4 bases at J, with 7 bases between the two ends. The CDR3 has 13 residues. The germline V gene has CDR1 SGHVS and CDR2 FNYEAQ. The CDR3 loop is CASSLGGGTEAFF. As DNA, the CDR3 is TGTGCCAGCAGCTTAGGTGGGGGCACTGAAGCTTTCTTT.

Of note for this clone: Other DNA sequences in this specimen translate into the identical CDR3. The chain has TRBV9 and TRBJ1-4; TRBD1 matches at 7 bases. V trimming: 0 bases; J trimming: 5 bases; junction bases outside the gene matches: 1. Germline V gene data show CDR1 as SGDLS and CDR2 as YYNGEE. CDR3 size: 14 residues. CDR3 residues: CASSVAGQNEKLFF. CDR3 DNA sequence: TGTGCCAGCAGCGTAGCGGGACAGAATGAAAAACTGTTTTTT.

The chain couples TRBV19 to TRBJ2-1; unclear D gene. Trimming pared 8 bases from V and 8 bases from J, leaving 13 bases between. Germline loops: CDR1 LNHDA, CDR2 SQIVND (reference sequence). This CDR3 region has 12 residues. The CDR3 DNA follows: TGTGCCAGTCGTACTCCCGGCGATGAGCAGTTCTTC. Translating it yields CASRTPGDEQFF.

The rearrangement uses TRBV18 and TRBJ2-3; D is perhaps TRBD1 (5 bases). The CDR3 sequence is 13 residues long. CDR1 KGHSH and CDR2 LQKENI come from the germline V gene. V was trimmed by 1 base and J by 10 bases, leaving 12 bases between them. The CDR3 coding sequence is TGTGCCAGCTCACCACGGGGCCCGGAGCCGCAGTATTTT. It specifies CASSPRGPEPQYF.

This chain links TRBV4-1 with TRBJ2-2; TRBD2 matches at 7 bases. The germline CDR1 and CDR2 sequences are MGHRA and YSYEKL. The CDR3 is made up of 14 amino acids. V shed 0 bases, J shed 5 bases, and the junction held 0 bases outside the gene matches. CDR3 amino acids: CASSQDSGTGELFF. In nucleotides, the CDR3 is TGCGCCAGCAGCCAAGATAGCGGGACCGGGGAGCTGTTTTTT.

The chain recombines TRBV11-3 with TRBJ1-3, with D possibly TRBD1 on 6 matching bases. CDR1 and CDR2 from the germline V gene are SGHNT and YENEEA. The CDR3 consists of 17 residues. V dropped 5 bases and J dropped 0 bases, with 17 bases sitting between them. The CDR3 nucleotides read TGTGCCAGCAGCCAGGGGCAGGGCCCGAGCTCTGGAAACACCATATATTTT. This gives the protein CASSQGQGPSSGNTIYF.

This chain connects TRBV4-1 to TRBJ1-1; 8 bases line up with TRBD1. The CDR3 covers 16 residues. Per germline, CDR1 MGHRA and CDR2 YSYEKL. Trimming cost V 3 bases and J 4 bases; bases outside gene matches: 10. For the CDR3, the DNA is TGCGCCAGCAGCCATGGGGCAGGGGGCGCGGGCACTGAAGCTTTCTTT. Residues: CASSHGAGGAGTEAFF.

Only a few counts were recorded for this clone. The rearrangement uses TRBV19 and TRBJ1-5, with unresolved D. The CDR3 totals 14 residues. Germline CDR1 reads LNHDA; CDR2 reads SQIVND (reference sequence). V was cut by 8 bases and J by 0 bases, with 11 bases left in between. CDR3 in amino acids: CASVGRTSNQPQHF. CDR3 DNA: TGTGCCAGTGTTGGACGGACTAGCAATCAGCCCCAGCATTTT.

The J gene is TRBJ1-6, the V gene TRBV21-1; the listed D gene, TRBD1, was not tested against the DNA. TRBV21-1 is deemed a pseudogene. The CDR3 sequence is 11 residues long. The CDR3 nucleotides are TGTGCCAGCAGCGGCCCCTCACCCCTCCACTTT. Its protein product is CASSGPSPLHF.

The CDR3 DNA follows: TGTGCCAGCAGCAAAGGGGACAGGGGGCATAGGTACGAGCAGTACTTC. As protein: CASSKGDRGHRYEQYF. The rearrangement uses TRBV21-1 and TRBJ2-7; the DNA was not used to check the table's D call, TRBD1. TRBV21-1 is a pseudogene locus. This CDR3 has 16 residues.

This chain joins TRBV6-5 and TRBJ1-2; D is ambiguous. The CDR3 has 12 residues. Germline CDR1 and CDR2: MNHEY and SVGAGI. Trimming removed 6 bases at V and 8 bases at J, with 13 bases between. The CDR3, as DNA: TGTGCCAGCAGAGAGGCTCTGAGGGGCTACACCTTC. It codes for CASREALRGYTF.

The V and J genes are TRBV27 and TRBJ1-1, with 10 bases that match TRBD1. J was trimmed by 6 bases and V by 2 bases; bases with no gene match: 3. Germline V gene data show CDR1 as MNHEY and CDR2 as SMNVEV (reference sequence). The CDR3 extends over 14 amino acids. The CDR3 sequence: CASSLRQGASEAFF. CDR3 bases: TGTGCCAGCAGTTTACGACAGGGGGCCTCTGAAGCTTTCTTT.

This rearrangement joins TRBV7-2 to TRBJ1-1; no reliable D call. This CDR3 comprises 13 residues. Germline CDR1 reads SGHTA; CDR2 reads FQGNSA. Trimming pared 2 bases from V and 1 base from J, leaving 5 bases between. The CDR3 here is CASSLLTNTEAFF. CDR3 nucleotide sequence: TGTGCCAGCAGCTTACTTACGAACACTGAAGCTTTCTTT.

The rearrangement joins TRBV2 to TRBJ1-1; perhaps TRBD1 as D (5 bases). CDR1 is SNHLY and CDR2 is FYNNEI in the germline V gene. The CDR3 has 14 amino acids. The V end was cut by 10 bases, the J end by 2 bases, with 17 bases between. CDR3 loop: CATSLVGTNTEAFF. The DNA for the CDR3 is TGTGCCACCTCCTTAGTAGGGACTAACACTGAAGCTTTCTTT.

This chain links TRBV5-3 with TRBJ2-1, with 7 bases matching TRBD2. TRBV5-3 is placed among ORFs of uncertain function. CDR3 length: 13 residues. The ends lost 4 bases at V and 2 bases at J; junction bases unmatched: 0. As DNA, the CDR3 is TGTGCCAGAAGCGCGGGGGCCTACAATGAGCAGTTCTTC. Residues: CARSAGAYNEQFF.

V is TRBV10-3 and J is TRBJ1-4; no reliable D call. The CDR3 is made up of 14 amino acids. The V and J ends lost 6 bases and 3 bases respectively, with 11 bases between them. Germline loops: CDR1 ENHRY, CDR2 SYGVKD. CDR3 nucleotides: TGTGCCATCAGCACCACCGGAGCTAATGAAAAACTGTTTTTT. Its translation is CAISTTGANEKLFF.

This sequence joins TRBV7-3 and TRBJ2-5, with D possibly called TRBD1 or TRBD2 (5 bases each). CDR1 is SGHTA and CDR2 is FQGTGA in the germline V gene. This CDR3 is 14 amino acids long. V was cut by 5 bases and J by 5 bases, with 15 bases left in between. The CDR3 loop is CASSPNGAWETQYF. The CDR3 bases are TGTGCCAGCAGCCCTAACGGGGCGTGGGAGACCCAGTACTTC.

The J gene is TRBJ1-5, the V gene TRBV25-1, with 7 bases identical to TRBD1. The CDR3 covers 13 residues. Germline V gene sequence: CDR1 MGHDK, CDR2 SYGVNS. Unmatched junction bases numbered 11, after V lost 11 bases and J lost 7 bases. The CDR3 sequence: CASGQVGGQPQHF. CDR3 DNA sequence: TGTGCCTCCGGACAGGTTGGGGGGCAGCCCCAGCATTTT. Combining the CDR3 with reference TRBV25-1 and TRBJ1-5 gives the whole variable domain EADIYQTPRYLVIGTGKKITLECSQTMGHDKMYWYQQDPGMELHLIHYSYGVNSTEKGDLSSESTVSRIRTEHFPLTLESARPSHTSQYLCASGQVGGQPQHFGDGTRLSIL.

CDR3 sequence (DNA): TGTGCCAGCAGCCCGAAATACCCAGACAAACCCTCTGGAAACACCATATATTTT. Translation: CASSPKYPDKPSGNTIYF. This chain connects TRBV28 to TRBJ1-3; D uncertain. Germline CDR1 is MDHEN and CDR2 is SYDVKM. The CDR3 has 18 amino acids. Between the trimmed V and J ends, which lost 6 bases and 0 bases, there was a span of 21 bases. Drawing the rest from reference TRBV28 and TRBJ1-3, the complete variable domain is DVKVTQSSRYLVKRTGEKVFLECVQDMDHENMFWYRQDPGLGLRLIYFSYDVKMKEKGDIPEGYSVSREKKERFSLILESASTNQTSMYLCASSPKYPDKPSGNTIYFGEGSWLTVV.

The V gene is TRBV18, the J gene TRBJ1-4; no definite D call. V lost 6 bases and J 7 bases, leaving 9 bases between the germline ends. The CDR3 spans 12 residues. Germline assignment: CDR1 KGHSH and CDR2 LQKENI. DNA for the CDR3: TGTGCCAGCTCTCCATCGGGTGAAAAACTGTTTTTT. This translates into CASSPSGEKLFF.

The CDR3 DNA reads TGCGCCAGCAGCCCAAGGGACAGAATAAGGAACACTGAAGCTTTCTTT. As protein: CASSPRDRIRNTEAFF. The rearrangement links TRBV5-1 to TRBJ1-1; 7 bases line up with TRBD1. The CDR3 contains 16 residues. Germline trimming cut 4 bases from V and 1 base from J; bases unmatched to any gene: 10. Per germline, CDR1 SGHRS and CDR2 YFSETQ.

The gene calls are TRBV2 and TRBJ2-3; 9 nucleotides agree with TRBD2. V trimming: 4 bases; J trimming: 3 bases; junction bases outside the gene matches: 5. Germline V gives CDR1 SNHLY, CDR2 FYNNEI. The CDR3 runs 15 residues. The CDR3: CASSGPSGMTDTQYF. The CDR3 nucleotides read TGTGCCAGCAGTGGACCTAGCGGGATGACAGATACGCAGTATTTT.

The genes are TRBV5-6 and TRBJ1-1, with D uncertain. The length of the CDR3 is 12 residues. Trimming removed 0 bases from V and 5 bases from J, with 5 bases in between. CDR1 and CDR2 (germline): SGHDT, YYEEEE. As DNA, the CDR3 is TGTGCCAGCAGCTTGGGATGGACTGAAGCTTTCTTT. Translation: CASSLGWTEAFF.